This T cell receptor (beta chain) is from a study of shared clonotypes between healthy human individuals. The overall study: The study used three CD4 naive, three CD4 memory, two CD8 naive and one CD8 memory plate per donor.

Trimming cost V 1 base and J 4 bases, with 13 bases left between them. The CDR3 is made up of 15 amino acids. The germline V gene has CDR1 SGHTA and CDR2 FQGNSA. The protocol was immunoSEQ multiplex PCR, while the TCRdb copy is restricted to in-frame clones and leaves out a portion. The repertoire has hundreds of thousands of clones, 90% to 97% of them found once; the top ten carry roughly 0.06%. The rearrangement links TRBV7-2 to TRBJ1-2; TRBD1 is a possible D gene (6 bases). Sequences were obtained from naive CD4+ T cells sorted from blood. The subset denotes: CD45RA+ positively selected. The receptor's source is a woman in her 30s in good health. As DNA, the CDR3 is TGTGCCAGCAGCTTAGTCCAAGGGGGGGTCTATGGCTACACCTTC. It specifies CASSLVQGGVYGYTF. The full variable domain, in which reference TRBV7-2 and TRBJ1-2 provide the parts outside the CDR3, is GAGVSQSPSNKVTEKGKDVELRCDPISGHTALYWYRQSLGQGLEFLIYFQGNSAPDKSGLPSDRFSAERTGGSVSTLTIQRTQQEDSAVYLCASSLVQGGVYGYTFGSGTRLTVV.